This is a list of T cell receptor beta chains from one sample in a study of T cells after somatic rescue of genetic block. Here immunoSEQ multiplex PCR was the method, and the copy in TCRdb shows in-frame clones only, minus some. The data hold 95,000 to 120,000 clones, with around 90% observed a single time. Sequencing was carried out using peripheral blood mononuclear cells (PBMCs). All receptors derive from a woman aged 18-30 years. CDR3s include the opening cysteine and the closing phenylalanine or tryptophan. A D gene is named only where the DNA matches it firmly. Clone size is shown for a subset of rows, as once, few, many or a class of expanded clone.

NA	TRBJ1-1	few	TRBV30	TGTGCCTGTGTTGGGGCTGGAGCTTTCTTT	CACVGAGAFF
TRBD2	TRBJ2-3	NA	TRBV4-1	TGCGCCAGCAGCACCCGACTAGCGGGGGGAGATACGCAGTATTTT	CASSTRLAGGDTQYF
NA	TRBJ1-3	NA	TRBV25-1	TGTGCCAGCAGCTTCGGAGTAACCATATATTTT	CASSFGVTIYF
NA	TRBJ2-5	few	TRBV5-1	TGCGCCAGCAGCTTCGGTAGCGAATCCAACCAAGAGACCCAGTACTTC	CASSFGSESNQETQYF
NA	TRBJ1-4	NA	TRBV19	TGTGCCAGTAGCTCCGGGACTTACAATGAAAAACTGTTTTTT	CASSSGTYNEKLFF
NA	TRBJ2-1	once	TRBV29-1	TGCAGCGTGATTAGGTGGGGTGAGCAGTTCTTC	CSVIRWGEQFF
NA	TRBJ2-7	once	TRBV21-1	TGTGCCAGCAGCAAACTTAGCGGGGGCCCACTCTACGAGCAGTACTTC	CASSKLSGGPLYEQYF
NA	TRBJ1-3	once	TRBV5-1	TGCGCCAGCAGCGTAACAGGGTCTGGAAACACCATATATTTT	CASSVTGSGNTIYF
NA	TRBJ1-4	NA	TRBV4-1	TGCGCCAGCAGCCTCGGACCGATTACATCTGCAACTAATGAAAAACTGTTTTTT	CASSLGPITSATNEKLFF
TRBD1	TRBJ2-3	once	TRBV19	TGTGCCAGTAGGACAGGGGGTGGCACAGATACGCAGTATTTT	CASRTGGGTDTQYF
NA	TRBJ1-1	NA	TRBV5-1	TGCGCCAGCAGCCTGAAGGGGACGGGGAACACTGAAGCTTTCTTT	CASSLKGTGNTEAFF
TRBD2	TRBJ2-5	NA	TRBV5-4	TGTGCCAGCGGGACCGGGGGGGGCAAGGAGGAGACCCAGTACTTC	CASGTGGGKEETQYF
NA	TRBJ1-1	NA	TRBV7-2	TGTGCCAGCAGCTTAGAAGTAGGGGCGGAAGCTTTCTTT	CASSLEVGAEAFF
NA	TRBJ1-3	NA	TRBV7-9	TGTGCCAGCAGCTTAGATTCCGCGGAAGGAAACACCATATATTTT	CASSLDSAEGNTIYF
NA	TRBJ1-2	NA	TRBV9	TGTGCCAGCAGCGTAGCCACGGTGCCCGAGGCCTATGGCTACACCTTC	CASSVATVPEAYGYTF
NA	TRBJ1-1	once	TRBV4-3	TGCGCCAGCAGCCAAGGGCCAATGAACACTGAAGCTTTCTTT	CASSQGPMNTEAFF
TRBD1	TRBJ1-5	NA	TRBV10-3	TGTGCCATCAGTGAGTCGATCGGCCAGGGGGCCGTTCAGCCCCAGCATTTT	CAISESIGQGAVQPQHF
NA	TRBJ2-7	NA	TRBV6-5	TGTGCCAGCAGTCGTCCCGGGACTCTTAGGCGGGAGCAGTACTTC	CASSRPGTLRREQYF
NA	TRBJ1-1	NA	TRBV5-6	TGTGCCAGCAGCCCCCGGACGGTGAACACTGAAGCTTTCTTT	CASSPRTVNTEAFF
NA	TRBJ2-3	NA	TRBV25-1	TGTGCCAGCAGTGATCCGAGCGGTCCTAGCACAGATACGCAGTATTTT	CASSDPSGPSTDTQYF
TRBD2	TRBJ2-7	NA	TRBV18	TGTGCCAGCTCACCACCGTCGGGAGGTTACGAGCAGTACTTC	CASSPPSGGYEQYF
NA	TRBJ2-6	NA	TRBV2	TGTGCCAGCAGTAAATCCTACTCTGGGGCCAACGTCCTGACTTTC	CASSKSYSGANVLTF
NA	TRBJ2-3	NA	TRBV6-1	TGTGCCAGCCTCCGGGCAGATACGCAGTATTTT	CASLRADTQYF
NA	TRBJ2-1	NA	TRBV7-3	TGTGCCAGCAGCGTCGGGGAGAAGCAGTTCTTC	CASSVGEKQFF
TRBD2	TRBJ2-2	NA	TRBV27	TGTGCCAGCAGTTTATCTGGGGGGGCGAACACCGGGGAGCTGTTTTTT	CASSLSGGANTGELFF
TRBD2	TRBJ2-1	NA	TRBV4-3	TGCGCCAGCAGCCAAGGGTCAGCGGGGGGGCTCGGGCAGTTCTTC	CASSQGSAGGLGQFF
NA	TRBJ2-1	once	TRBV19	TGTGCCAGTAGTAACGACAAAAACTACAATGAGCAGTTCTTC	CASSNDKNYNEQFF
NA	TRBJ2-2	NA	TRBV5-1	TGCGCCAGCAGCCGGGACTTGGCGAACACCGGGGAGCTGTTTTTT	CASSRDLANTGELFF
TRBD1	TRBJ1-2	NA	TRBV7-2	TGTGCCAGCAAGGGGGCGGCCTCGCACGGTGGCTACACCTTC	CASKGAASHGGYTF
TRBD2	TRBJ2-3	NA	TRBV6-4	TGTGCCAGCAGTGCTAGCGGGGGCACAGATACGCAGTATTTT	CASSASGGTDTQYF
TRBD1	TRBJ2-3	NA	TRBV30	TGTGCCTGGACCGCAGGGGGATGGGCAGATACGCAGTATTTT	CAWTAGGWADTQYF
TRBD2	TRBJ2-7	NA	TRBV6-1	TGTGCCAGCAGTGGGAGACTAGCAGACTACGAGCAGTACTTC	CASSGRLADYEQYF
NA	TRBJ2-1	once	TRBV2	TGTGCCAGCACCCCCGAGGGAGGGGGTTACAATGAGCAGTTCTTC	CASTPEGGGYNEQFF
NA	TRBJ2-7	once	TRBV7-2	TGTGCCAGCAGCTTAAAACCACCGGATTTCTCCTACGAGCAGTACTTC	CASSLKPPDFSYEQYF
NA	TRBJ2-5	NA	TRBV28	TGTGCCAGCAGTCCTATGGGGAGGCAAGAGACCCAGTACTTC	CASSPMGRQETQYF
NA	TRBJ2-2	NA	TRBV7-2	TGTGCCAGCAGCTTAGACTTCTACACCGGGGAGCTGTTTTTT	CASSLDFYTGELFF
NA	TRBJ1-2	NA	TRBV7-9	TGTGCCAGCAGCCCCCCGAGGGGTAACTATGGCTACACCTTC	CASSPPRGNYGYTF
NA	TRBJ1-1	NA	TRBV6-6	TGTGCCAGCAGTTACTCACCGGGCCCAAACACTGAAGCTTTCTTT	CASSYSPGPNTEAFF
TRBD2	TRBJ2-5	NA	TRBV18	TGTGCCAGCTCACCACCAGCGGACCTAGCGGGGGGGAAAGAGACCCAGTACTTC	CASSPPADLAGGKETQYF
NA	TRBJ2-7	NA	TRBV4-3	TGCGCCAGCAGCCAAGACAGGACAGTATCCTACGAGCAGTACTTC	CASSQDRTVSYEQYF
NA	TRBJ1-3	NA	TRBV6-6	TGTGCCGCGAGGGCAAGCGGAAACACCATATATTTT	CAARASGNTIYF
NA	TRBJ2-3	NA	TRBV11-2	TGTGCCAGCAGCTTAGATCTTAGCACAGATACGCAGTATTTT	CASSLDLSTDTQYF
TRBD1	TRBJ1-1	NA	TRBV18	TGTGCCAGCTCACCTCAACGGACAGGGTGGGGGGTGAACACTGAAGCTTTCTTT	CASSPQRTGWGVNTEAFF
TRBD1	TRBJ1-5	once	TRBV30	TGTGCCTGGAGTGTGGGACAGGCTAATCAGCCCCAGCATTTT	CAWSVGQANQPQHF
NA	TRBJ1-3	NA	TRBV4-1	TGCGCCAGCAGCCAAGTGCAGGAAGGGCCTGGAAACACCATATATTTT	CASSQVQEGPGNTIYF
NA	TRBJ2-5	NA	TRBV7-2	TGTGCCAGCAGCTTCCAAGAGACCCAGTACTTC	CASSFQETQYF
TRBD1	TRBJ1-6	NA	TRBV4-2	TGTGCCAGCAGCCAAGGCGACAGGGTGCAATCACCCCTCCACTTT	CASSQGDRVQSPLHF
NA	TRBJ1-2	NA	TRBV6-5	TGTGCCAGCAGTTACTCGGGGGGACCTTATAACTATGGCTACACCTTC	CASSYSGGPYNYGYTF